Listed here are 10 T cell receptor beta chains from one sample, sequenced in a study of shared clonotypes between healthy human individuals. CD45RO-negative, CCR7-positively selected cells formed the naive CD8 fraction, excluding terminally differentiated effector memory CD45RA+ cells. The table came from immunoSEQ multiplex PCR; TCRdb's copy has only in-frame clones and leaves some out. The sample lists about 1.9 million clones; around 95% were seen once. Sequences were obtained from naive CD8+ T cells from PBMCs. The receptors here all came from a man aged 18 to 30 in good health. Some clones in this sample may be carry-over from other donors' samples.

The V gene is TRBV19, the J gene TRBJ2-7; the match to TRBD2 covers 10 bases. This CDR3 has 15 amino acids. The ends lost 0 bases at V and 6 bases at J; junction bases unmatched: 5. Germline CDR1 and CDR2: LNHDA and SQIVND (reference sequence). The CDR3 protein is CASSIEPSGSFEQYF. DNA of the CDR3: TGTGCCAGTAGTATAGAACCTAGCGGGAGCTTCGAGCAGTACTTC. The whole variable domain, remainder taken from reference TRBV19 and TRBJ2-7, is DGGITQSPKYLFRKEGQNVTLSCEQNLNHDAMYWYRQDPGQGLRLIYYSQIVNDFQKGDIAEGYSVSREKKESFPLTVTSAQKNPTAFYLCASSIEPSGSFEQYFGPGTRLTVT.

This chain uses TRBV11-3 with TRBJ1-1; D is possibly TRBD1 (5 bases). V lost 1 base and J lost 7, with 7 bases in between. CDR1 and CDR2 from the germline V gene are SGHNT and YENEEA. This CDR3 comprises 12 residues. The CDR3 sequence is CASSLGQSEAFF. The CDR3 DNA sequence: TGTGCCAGCAGCTTAGGACAGAGTGAAGCTTTCTTT.

This clone was recorded once. The J gene is TRBJ1-1, the V gene TRBV5-1, with TRBD1 identical over 10 bases. CDR1 and CDR2 from the germline V gene are SGHRS and YFSETQ. The CDR3 is 14 amino acids. V gave up 2 bases and J gave up 5 bases; unmatched junction bases: 3. In DNA, the CDR3 is TGCGCCAGCAGCTTTGACAGGGGGCTGACTGAAGCTTTCTTT. Translating it yields CASSFDRGLTEAFF.

Regarding this clone: The junction differs from germline at one of its ends, possibly a read error. The V and J genes are TRBV2 and TRBJ2-7; TRBD1 matches at 11 bases. Germline-derived CDR1 and CDR2 are SNHLY and FYNNEI. The CDR3 is 13 residues long. In DNA, the CDR3 is TGTGCTAGCATGGGACAGGGGGCCTACGAGCAGTACTTC. This encodes CASMGQGAYEQYF.

In its sample, this clone was seen once. This chain connects TRBV27 to TRBJ2-7; TRBD2 agrees at 10 bases. CDR3 length: 16 residues. The V segment lost 3 bases and the J segment 2 bases; nucleotides outside the gene matches: 7. Germline V gene data show CDR1 as MNHEY and CDR2 as SMNVEV (reference sequence). This chain's CDR3 is CASSLIRTSGTYEQYF. In DNA, the CDR3 is TGTGCCAGCAGTTTGATACGGACTAGCGGCACCTACGAGCAGTACTTC.

The chain couples TRBV28 to TRBJ1-1, with D tentatively TRBD1 (5 bases). Trimming shortened V by 6 bases and J by 4 bases, and 9 bases separated the two germline ends. The CDR3 spans 12 residues. Germline assignment: CDR1 MDHEN and CDR2 SYDVKM. CDR3 sequence (DNA): TGTGCCAGCAGGGGGCCCATCACTGAAGCTTTCTTT. This sequence encodes CASRGPITEAFF.

The chain joins TRBV28 to TRBJ2-2, with 8 bases fitting TRBD2. V was clipped by 8 bases and J by 5 bases; unmatched bases: 13. There are 16 residues in the CDR3. Germline V gene data show CDR1 as MDHEN and CDR2 as SYDVKM. The CDR3 protein is CASARTGLGNTGELFF. The CDR3 DNA sequence: TGTGCCAGCGCAAGGACGGGACTAGGGAATACCGGGGAGCTGTTTTTT. The full variable domain, rest sourced from reference TRBV28 and TRBJ2-2, is DVKVTQSSRYLVKRTGEKVFLECVQDMDHENMFWYRQDPGLGLRLIYFSYDVKMKEKGDIPEGYSVSREKKERFSLILESASTNQTSMYLCASARTGLGNTGELFFGEGSRLTVL.

The chain couples TRBV7-2 to TRBJ2-5; 10 positions match TRBD2. The CDR3 is 16 residues long. V was pared by 2 bases and J by 5 bases, with 8 bases of the junction left unmatched. Per the germline V gene, CDR1 is SGHTA and CDR2 is FQGNSA. The CDR3 reads CASSLLAGVTKETQYF. CDR3 nucleotide sequence: TGTGCCAGCAGCTTACTAGCGGGAGTTACCAAGGAGACCCAGTACTTC.

This chain links TRBV6-1 with TRBJ1-1; 12 nucleotides align to TRBD1. Trimming cost V 3 bases and J 0 bases; bases outside gene matches: 11. The V gene's germline CDR1 is MNHNS and CDR2 SASEGT. The CDR3 sequence is 19 residues long. DNA for the CDR3: TGTGCCAGCAGTGATGCGCAGGGACAGGGGGCGCGTCTGAACACTGAAGCTTTCTTT. Its protein product is CASSDAQGQGARLNTEAFF.

The chain is built from TRBV7-9 and TRBJ1-4; no reliable D call. CDR3 length equals 15 residues. With 0 bases removed from V and 4 bases from J, the gap between germline ends came to 9 bases. CDR1 is SEHNR, CDR2 FQNEAQ, per germline (reference sequence). The chain's CDR3 is CASSLAAEYNEKLFF. CDR3 nucleotide sequence: TGTGCCAGCAGCTTAGCGGCGGAATATAATGAAAAACTGTTTTTT.